Listed below are T cell receptor beta chains from one sample, sequenced in a study of blood T cell repertoires in COVID-19. Sequenced by immunoSEQ multiplex PCR; TCRdb stores in-frame clones only, minus some. The sample comprises hundreds of thousands of clones, almost 90% of which are singletons, and approximately 4.5% rests with the top ten. Sequenced: PBMCs or T cells enriched from blood (not recorded which). Every receptor here comes from a woman in her late teens or twenties with acute COVID-19. CDR3s include the opening cysteine and the closing phenylalanine or tryptophan. A D gene is named only where the DNA matches it firmly. Where a row states a size, it is once, few, many or the class of an expanded clone; other rows omit it.

>NA|TRBV28|TRBJ2-7|TRBD1
TGTGGCAGTATCTCCGGGACAGTCCTTTCCGAGCAGTACTTC
CGSISGTVLSEQYF
>NA|TRBV7-9|TRBJ2-3|TRBD2
TGTGCCAGCAGCTTAGCAGGGACTAGCGGTAGCACAGATACGCAGTATTTT
CASSLAGTSGSTDTQYF
>NA|TRBV5-1|TRBJ1-6|TRBD1
TGCGCCAGCAGACCTGACAGGGATAATTCACCCCTCCACTTT
CASRPDRDNSPLHF
>NA|TRBV5-8|TRBJ1-2|NA
TGTGCCAGCAGCTTAGGGCCGAGGGAAATGGGCTACACCTTC
CASSLGPREMGYTF
>NA|TRBV28|TRBJ2-7|NA
TGTGCCAGTCATACCGACAGTTCCGCGGCCGAGCAGTACTTC
CASHTDSSAAEQYF
>NA|TRBV28|TRBJ1-4|NA
TGTGCCAGCAGTGCGGACAATAATGAAAAACTGTTTTTT
CASSADNNEKLFF
>NA|TRBV15|TRBJ2-5|TRBD1
TGTGCCACCAGCATAAGCTGGGCCGCGGACAGGGGGGAGACCCAGTACTTC
CATSISWAADRGETQYF
>NA|TRBV29-1|TRBJ1-4|NA
TGCAGCGTTGAGGGGGGGGAGGCTGAAAAACTGTTTTTT
CSVEGGEAEKLFF
>NA|TRBV7-9|TRBJ2-7|TRBD1
TGTGCCAGCAGCGTAGGTGGGACAGGGGCCTACGAGCAGTACTTC
CASSVGGTGAYEQYF
>NA|TRBV11-2|TRBJ2-2|TRBD2
TGTGCCAGCAGCTCCGCAGTAGGGGGGACTAGCGCGATCAGGGAGCTGTTTTTT
CASSSAVGGTSAIRELFF
>NA|TRBV5-1|TRBJ1-1|NA
TGCGCCACCTCCATTTCCGGAGGGACTGAAGCTTTCTTT
CATSISGGTEAFF
>NA|TRBV14|TRBJ1-4|NA
TGTGCCAGCAGCCAAGGTTCAGTAGGAGAACTGTTTTTT
CASSQGSVGELFF
>NA|TRBV18|TRBJ2-5|TRBD1
TGTGCCAGCTCGAAAGACAGGGGGCCGAGGGAGACCCAGTACTTC
CASSKDRGPRETQYF
>once|TRBV10-3|TRBJ2-2|NA
TGTGCCATCAGTGAGTCGGCGAGCGTCGGGGAGCTGTTTTTT
CAISESASVGELFF
>NA|TRBV28|TRBJ1-3|TRBD1
TGTGCCAGCAGGACAACAGGGGACTCTGGAAACACCATATATTTT
CASRTTGDSGNTIYF
>once|TRBV21-1|TRBJ2-2|NA
TGTGCCAGCTTTTACCGGCCCGTTCGACAGCTCGGGCTGTTTTTT
CASFYRPVRQLGLFF
>NA|TRBV6-5|TRBJ2-1|NA
TGTGCCAGCAGTTTGGGCGGGTGGGGTTACAATGAGCAGTTCTTC
CASSLGGWGYNEQFF
>NA|TRBV7-3|TRBJ1-1|TRBD1
TGTGCCAGCAGCCTAGGGGGCAGGGGACTCACTGAAGCTTTCTTT
CASSLGGRGLTEAFF
>NA|TRBV29-1|TRBJ2-5|NA
TGCAGCGCCCCCCATGGAGTCCAGACCCAGTACTTC
CSAPHGVQTQYF
>once|TRBV7-2|TRBJ2-7|TRBD2
TGTGCCAGCAGCTTTGAACTAGCGGGAGGAAAAGGCGAGCAGTACTTC
CASSFELAGGKGEQYF
>NA|TRBV6-1|TRBJ2-6|TRBD2
TGTGCCAGCAGTGATGGGGGGGGCTCTGGGGCCAACGTCCTGACTTTC
CASSDGGGSGANVLTF
>once|TRBV19|TRBJ1-3|TRBD1
TGTGCCAGTAGTATAGATCCCAAGGGACAGGGTAAGGGGTCCTCTGGAAACACCATATATTTT
CASSIDPKGQGKGSSGNTIYF
>NA|TRBV28|TRBJ2-3|TRBD2
TGTGCCAGCAGTTTTAGCGGGGGAGCGAATACGCAGTATTTT
CASSFSGGANTQYF
>few|TRBV5-4|TRBJ2-5|NA
TGTGCCAGCAGCTTGGAACGCGGTAGGCAAGAGACCCAGTACTTC
CASSLERGRQETQYF
>NA|TRBV2|TRBJ2-7|TRBD2
TGTGCCAGCAGCCTATGGACTAGCGGCACATACGAGCAGTACTTC
CASSLWTSGTYEQYF
>NA|TRBV19|TRBJ2-1|NA
TGTGCCAGTAGTATAGTTACTCCGCCCGGCAATGAGCAGTTCTTC
CASSIVTPPGNEQFF
>NA|TRBV10-3|TRBJ2-5|TRBD1
TGTGCCATCAGTGAGGGAACAGGGGCCCCCCAAGAGACCCAGTACTTC
CAISEGTGAPQETQYF
>NA|TRBV7-9|TRBJ1-1|NA
TGTGCCAGCAGCTTAACTGAGATGAACACTGAAGCTTTCTTT
CASSLTEMNTEAFF
>NA|TRBV2|TRBJ1-1|NA
TGTGCCAGCAGTGAAACTAGGAACACTGAAGCTTTCTTT
CASSETRNTEAFF
>NA|TRBV28|TRBJ1-2|NA
TGTGGGGAAAGTTTTCCCACAGGGAACTATGGCTACACCTTC
CGESFPTGNYGYTF
>NA|TRBV10-3|TRBJ2-7|TRBD1
TGTGCCATCAGCCCCGACAGGGGCGGATACGAGCAGTACTTC
CAISPDRGGYEQYF
>NA|TRBV2|TRBJ2-5|TRBD1
TGTGCCAGCAGCGATATGCAGGGGGCGGTTGAGACCCAGTACTTC
CASSDMQGAVETQYF
>NA|TRBV11-2|TRBJ2-2|TRBD2
TGTGCCAGCAGTCTGTTTGCTAGCGGGAACACCGGGGAGCTGTTTTTT
CASSLFASGNTGELFF
>once|TRBV18|TRBJ1-1|NA
TGTGCCAGCTCACCGGACTCGAACACTGAAGCTTTCTTT
CASSPDSNTEAFF
>once|TRBV9|TRBJ2-1|NA
TGTGCCAGCAGCCCTGAGGGCAGATACAATGAGCAGTTCTTC
CASSPEGRYNEQFF
>NA|TRBV7-9|TRBJ1-3|NA
TGTGCCAGCAGCTTAGCGCTTGATGTTCTGGGGGCAAGGGGAAACACCATATATTTT
CASSLALDVLGARGNTIYF
>NA|TRBV7-2|TRBJ2-1|TRBD1
TGTGCCAGCAGCCTAGCCGGACAGGGCTACAATGAGCAGTTCTTC
CASSLAGQGYNEQFF
>NA|TRBV18|TRBJ1-5|TRBD1
TGTGCCAGCTCACCACTGGGGGACAGGAGCAATCAGCCCCAGCATTTT
CASSPLGDRSNQPQHF
>NA|TRBV2|TRBJ2-4|NA
TGTGCCAGCAGTCCGAGGGTTATAGCCAAAAACATTCAGTACTTC
CASSPRVIAKNIQYF
>NA|TRBV15|TRBJ1-2|NA
TGTGCCACCAGCGTGTCGAACTATGGCTACACCTTC
CATSVSNYGYTF
>NA|TRBV6-4|TRBJ1-1|NA
TGTGCCAGCATTGAGGAGGGCGTCCTCATGAACACTGAAGCTTTCTTT
CASIEEGVLMNTEAFF